Here is one T cell receptor beta chain with its context. Its antigen is not known. After autologous stem cell transplantation all patients relapsed, and prior brentuximab vedotin exposure differed between cohorts. Relapsed/refractory classical Hodgkin lymphoma patients had complete, partial or progressive responses. These data originate in a study of PD-1 blockade in classical Hodgkin lymphoma. TCRdb's table, derived via immunoSEQ multiplex PCR, lists solely in-frame clones and lacks some. The sample has 35,000 to 45,000 clones, approximately 87% seen once. The germline V gene has CDR1 LGHNA and CDR2 YNFKEQ. J was trimmed by 6 bases and V by 0 bases; bases with no gene match: 6. The CDR3 sequence is 16 residues long. Study results and caveats: By C4D1, diversity of CD4+ TCRs had risen significantly, whereas that of CD8+ TCRs had not.

This TCR was sampled from a human donor with classical Hodgkin lymphoma. The sample in question was peripheral blood mononuclear cells (PBMCs), obtained at baseline. This sequence joins TRBV4-2 and TRBJ2-3; 10 nucleotides line up with TRBD1. The CDR3 coding sequence is TGTGCCAGCAGCCAAGATGACAGGGGGCTTGGGGATACGCAGTATTTT. This encodes CASSQDDRGLGDTQYF.